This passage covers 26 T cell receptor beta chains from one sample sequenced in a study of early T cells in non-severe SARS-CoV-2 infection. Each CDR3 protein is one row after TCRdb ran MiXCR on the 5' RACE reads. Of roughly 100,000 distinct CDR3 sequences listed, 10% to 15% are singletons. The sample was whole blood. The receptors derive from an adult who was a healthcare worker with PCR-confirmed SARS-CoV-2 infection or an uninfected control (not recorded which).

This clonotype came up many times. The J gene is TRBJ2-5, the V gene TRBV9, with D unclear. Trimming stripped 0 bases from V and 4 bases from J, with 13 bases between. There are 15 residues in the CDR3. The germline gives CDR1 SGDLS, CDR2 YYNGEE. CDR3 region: CASSVAAGKLETQYF. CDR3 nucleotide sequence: TGTGCCAGCAGCGTAGCGGCAGGAAAATTAGAGACCCAGTACTTC.

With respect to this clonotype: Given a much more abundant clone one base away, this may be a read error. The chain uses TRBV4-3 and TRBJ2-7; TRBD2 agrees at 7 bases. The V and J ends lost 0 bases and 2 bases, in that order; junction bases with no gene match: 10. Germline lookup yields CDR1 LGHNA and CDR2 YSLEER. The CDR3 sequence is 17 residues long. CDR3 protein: CASSQDWGGRGAYEQYF. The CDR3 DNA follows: TGCGCCAGCAGCCAAGATTGGGGGGGACGCGGAGCCTACGAGCAGTACTTC.

In nucleotides, the CDR3 is TGTGCCAGCTCAGGGGACTCCCATAGCGACTACGAGCAGTACTTC. Its protein is CASSGDSHSDYEQYF. The V gene is TRBV18, the J gene TRBJ2-7; tentatively, D is TRBD2 (6 bases). V lost 5 bases and J 3 bases, leaving 17 bases between the germline ends. This CDR3 is built from 15 residues. The germline V gene has CDR1 KGHSH and CDR2 LQKENI.

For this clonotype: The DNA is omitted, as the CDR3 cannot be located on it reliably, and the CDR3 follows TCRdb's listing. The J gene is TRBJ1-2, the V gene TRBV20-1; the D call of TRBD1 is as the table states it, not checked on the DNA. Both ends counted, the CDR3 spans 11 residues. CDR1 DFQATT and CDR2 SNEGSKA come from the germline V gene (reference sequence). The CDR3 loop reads CGGQGSYGCTF.

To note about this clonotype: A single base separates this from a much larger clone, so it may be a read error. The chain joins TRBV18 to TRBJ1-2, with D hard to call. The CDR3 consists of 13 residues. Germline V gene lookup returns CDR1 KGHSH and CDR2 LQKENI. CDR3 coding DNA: TGTGCCAACTCACCACTGGCGAACTATGGCTACACCTTC. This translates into CANSPLANYGYTF.

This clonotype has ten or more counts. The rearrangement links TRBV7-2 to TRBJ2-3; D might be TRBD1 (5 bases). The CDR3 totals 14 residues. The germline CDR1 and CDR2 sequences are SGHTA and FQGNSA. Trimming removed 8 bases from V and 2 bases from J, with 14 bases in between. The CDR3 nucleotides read TGTGCCAGCGCCCAGGGTGGAGTCACAGATACGCAGTATTTT. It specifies CASAQGGVTDTQYF.

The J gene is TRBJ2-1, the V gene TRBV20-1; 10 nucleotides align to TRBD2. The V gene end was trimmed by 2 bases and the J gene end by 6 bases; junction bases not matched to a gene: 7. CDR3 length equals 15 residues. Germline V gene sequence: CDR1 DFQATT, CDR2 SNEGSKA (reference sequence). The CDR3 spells CSARSASGSGNEQFF. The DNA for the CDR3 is TGCAGTGCTAGATCGGCTAGCGGGAGCGGCAATGAGCAGTTCTTC.

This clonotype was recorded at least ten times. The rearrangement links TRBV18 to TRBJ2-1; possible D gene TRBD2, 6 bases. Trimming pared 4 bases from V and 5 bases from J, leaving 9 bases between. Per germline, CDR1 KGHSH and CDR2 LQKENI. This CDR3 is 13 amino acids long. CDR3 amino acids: CASSHGLNNEQFF. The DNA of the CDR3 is TGTGCCAGCTCACACGGACTAAACAATGAGCAGTTCTTC. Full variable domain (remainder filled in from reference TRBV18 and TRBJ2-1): NAGVMQNPRHLVRRRGQEARLRCSPMKGHSHVYWYRQLPEEGLKFMVYLQKENIIDESGMPKERFSAEFPKEGPSILRIQQVVRGDSAAYFCASSHGLNNEQFFGPGTRLTVL.

This CDR3 reads CASSLGLAGYEQYF. CDR3 in DNA: TGTGCCAGCAGCTTAGGCCTAGCGGGCTACGAGCAGTACTTC. This chain uses TRBV13 with TRBJ2-7; 8 nucleotides line up with TRBD2. Germline assignment: CDR1 PRHDT and CDR2 FYEKMQ (reference sequence). V shed 0 bases and J 3 bases; nucleotides not matched to a gene: 1. This CDR3 region has 14 residues. Looking up the rest from reference TRBV13 and TRBJ2-7 gives the full variable domain: AAGVIQSPRHLIKEKRETATLKCYPIPRHDTVYWYQQGPGQDPQFLISFYEKMQSDKGSIPDRFSAQQFSDYHSELNMSSLELGDSALYFCASSLGLAGYEQYFGPGTRLTVT.

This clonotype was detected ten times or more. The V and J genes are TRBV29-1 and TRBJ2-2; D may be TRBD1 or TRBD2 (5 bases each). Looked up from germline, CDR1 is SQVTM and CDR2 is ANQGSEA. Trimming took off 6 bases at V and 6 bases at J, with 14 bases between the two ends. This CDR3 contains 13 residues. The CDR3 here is CSVGAAGSGELFF. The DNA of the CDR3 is TGCAGCGTCGGGGCCGCCGGGTCCGGGGAGCTGTTTTTT.

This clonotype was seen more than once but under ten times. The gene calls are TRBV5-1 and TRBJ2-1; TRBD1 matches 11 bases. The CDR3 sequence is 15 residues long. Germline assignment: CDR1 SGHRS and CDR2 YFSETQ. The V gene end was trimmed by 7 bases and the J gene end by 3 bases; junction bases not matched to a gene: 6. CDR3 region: CASGPGTGGYNEQFF. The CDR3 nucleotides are TGCGCCAGCGGACCCGGGACAGGGGGCTACAATGAGCAGTTCTTC.

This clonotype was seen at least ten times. In DNA form, the CDR3 reads TGCGCCAGCAGCACCCAGACTGAGACCTACGAGCAGTACTTC. Protein: CASSTQTETYEQYF. The gene calls are TRBV5-1 and TRBJ2-7, with unresolved D. The germline gives CDR1 SGHRS, CDR2 YFSETQ. With 4 bases removed from V and 2 bases from J, the gap between germline ends came to 13 bases. The CDR3 consists of 14 residues.

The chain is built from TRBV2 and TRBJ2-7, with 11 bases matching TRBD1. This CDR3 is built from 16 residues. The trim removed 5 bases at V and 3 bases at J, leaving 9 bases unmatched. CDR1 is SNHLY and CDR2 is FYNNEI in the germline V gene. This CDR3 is CASSYRDRGTNYEQYF. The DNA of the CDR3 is TGTGCCAGCAGTTACCGGGACAGGGGGACAAACTACGAGCAGTACTTC.

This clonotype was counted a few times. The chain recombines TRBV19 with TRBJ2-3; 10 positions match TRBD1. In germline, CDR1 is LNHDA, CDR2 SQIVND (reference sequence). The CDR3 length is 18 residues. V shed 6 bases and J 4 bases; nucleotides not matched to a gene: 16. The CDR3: CASRNRDRGQFNSDTQYF. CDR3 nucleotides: TGTGCCAGTAGAAACCGGGACAGGGGACAGTTTAATTCAGATACGCAGTATTTT.

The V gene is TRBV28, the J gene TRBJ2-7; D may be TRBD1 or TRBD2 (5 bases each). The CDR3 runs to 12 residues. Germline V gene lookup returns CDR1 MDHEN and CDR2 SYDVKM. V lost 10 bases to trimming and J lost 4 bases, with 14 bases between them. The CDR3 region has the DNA TGTGCCACTGGGGACGGACTTTACGAGCAGTACTTC. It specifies CATGDGLYEQYF.

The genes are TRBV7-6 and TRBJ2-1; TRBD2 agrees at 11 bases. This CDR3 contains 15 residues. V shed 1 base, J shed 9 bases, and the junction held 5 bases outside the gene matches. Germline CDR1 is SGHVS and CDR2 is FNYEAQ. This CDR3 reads CASSLGSGRAFEQFF. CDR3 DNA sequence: TGTGCCAGCAGCTTAGGTAGCGGGAGGGCCTTTGAGCAGTTCTTC.

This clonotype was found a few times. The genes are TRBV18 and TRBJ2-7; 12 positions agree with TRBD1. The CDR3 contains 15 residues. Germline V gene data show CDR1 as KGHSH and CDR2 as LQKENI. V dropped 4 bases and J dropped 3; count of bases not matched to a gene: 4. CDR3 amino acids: CASSRGTGGVYEQYF. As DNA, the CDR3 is TGTGCCAGCTCACGGGGGACAGGGGGCGTCTACGAGCAGTACTTC.

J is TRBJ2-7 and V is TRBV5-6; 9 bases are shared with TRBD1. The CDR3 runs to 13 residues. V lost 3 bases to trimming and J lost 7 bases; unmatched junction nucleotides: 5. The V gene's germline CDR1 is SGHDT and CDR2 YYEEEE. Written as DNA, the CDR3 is TGTGCCAGCAGCTGGGACAGGGTGGATGAGCAGTACTTC. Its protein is CASSWDRVDEQYF.

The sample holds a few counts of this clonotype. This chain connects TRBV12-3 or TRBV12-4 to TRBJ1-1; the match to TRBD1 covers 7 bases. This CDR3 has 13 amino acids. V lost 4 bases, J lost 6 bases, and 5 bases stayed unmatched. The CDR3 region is CASSSRQGPEAFF. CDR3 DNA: TGTGCCAGCAGTTCCCGACAGGGCCCTGAAGCTTTCTTT.

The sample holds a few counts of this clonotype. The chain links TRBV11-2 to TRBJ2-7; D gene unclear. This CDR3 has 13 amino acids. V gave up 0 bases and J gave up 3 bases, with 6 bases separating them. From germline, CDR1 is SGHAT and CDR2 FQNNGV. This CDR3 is CASSLDRIYEQYF. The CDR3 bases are TGTGCCAGCAGCTTAGATCGAATCTACGAGCAGTACTTC.

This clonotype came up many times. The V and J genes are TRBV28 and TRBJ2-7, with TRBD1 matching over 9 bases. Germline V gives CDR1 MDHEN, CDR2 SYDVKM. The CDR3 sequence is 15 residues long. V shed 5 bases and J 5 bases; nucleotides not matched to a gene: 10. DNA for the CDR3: TGTGCCAGCAGTCCAAATCCCGGGACAGGGAACGAGCAGTACTTC. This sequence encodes CASSPNPGTGNEQYF.

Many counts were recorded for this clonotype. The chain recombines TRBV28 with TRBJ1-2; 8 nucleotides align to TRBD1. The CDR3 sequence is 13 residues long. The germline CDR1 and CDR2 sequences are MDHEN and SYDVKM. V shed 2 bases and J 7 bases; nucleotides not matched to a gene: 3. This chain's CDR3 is CASSLQGARGYTF. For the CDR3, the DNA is TGTGCCAGCAGTTTACAGGGGGCGCGTGGCTACACCTTC.

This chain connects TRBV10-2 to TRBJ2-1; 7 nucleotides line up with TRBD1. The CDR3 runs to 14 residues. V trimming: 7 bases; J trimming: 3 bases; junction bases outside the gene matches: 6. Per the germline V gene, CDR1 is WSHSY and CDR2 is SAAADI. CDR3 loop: CASKTDRNYNEQFF. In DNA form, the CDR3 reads TGCGCCAGCAAGACGGACAGGAACTACAATGAGCAGTTCTTC.

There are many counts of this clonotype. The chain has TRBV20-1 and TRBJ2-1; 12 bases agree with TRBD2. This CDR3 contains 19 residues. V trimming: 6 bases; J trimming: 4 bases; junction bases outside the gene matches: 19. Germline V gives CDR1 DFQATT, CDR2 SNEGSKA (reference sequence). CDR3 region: CSAVGERLAGVSLYNEQFF. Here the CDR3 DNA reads TGCAGTGCCGTCGGTGAGCGACTAGCGGGAGTTTCGTTATACAATGAGCAGTTCTTC.

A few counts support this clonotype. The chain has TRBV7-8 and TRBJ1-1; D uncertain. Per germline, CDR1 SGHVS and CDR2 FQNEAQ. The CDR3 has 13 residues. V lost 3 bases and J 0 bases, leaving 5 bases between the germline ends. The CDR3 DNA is TGTGCCAGCAGCTTGACAATGAACACTGAAGCTTTCTTT. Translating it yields CASSLTMNTEAFF.

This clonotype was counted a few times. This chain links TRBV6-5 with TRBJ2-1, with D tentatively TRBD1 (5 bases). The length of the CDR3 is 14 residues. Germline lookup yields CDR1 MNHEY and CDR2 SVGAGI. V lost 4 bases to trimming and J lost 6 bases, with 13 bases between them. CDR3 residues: CASSWTYRGNEQFF. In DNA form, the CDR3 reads TGTGCCAGCAGTTGGACGTATAGGGGCAATGAGCAGTTCTTC.